This entry lists 4 T cell receptor beta chains sequenced from one sample in a study of regulatory T cells in long-lasting Graves disease. CDR3-region Arm-PCR and iRepertoire HTBI primers produced the TCR beta libraries. TCRdb called the multiplex PCR reads again in MiXCR, with one record for every CDR3 protein. Here the sample spans roughly 500,000 distinct CDR3 sequences, approximately 21% being singletons. Described time point: persistent/refractory GD, antithyroid drugs over 5 years with positive TRAb. Isolated PBMC RNA provided the starting material for the TCR library. Material: peripheral blood mononuclear cells (PBMCs), obtained when the disease was refractory, from a patient treated with antithyroid drugs. These receptors all come from a female donor with Graves disease.

The table lists this clonotype with a few counts. The gene calls are TRBV19 and TRBJ1-5, with TRBD1 as a possible D gene (6 bases). V was trimmed by 3 bases and J by 2 bases, leaving 14 bases between them. Germline V gives CDR1 LNHDA, CDR2 SQIVND (reference sequence). The CDR3 consists of 16 residues. This CDR3 reads CASSILNRARNQPQHF. In nucleotides, the CDR3 is TGTGCCAGTAGTATCCTGAACAGGGCCCGCAATCAGCCCCAGCATTTT.

This clonotype was seen more than once but under ten times. The CDR3 region is CASSIYGPRTSNQPQHF. Here the CDR3 DNA reads TGTGCCAGTAGTATTTACGGCCCGAGGACGAGCAATCAGCCCCAGCATTTT. The chain carries TRBV19 and TRBJ1-5; no definite D call. This CDR3 region has 17 residues. V gave up 3 bases and J gave up 1 base, with 16 bases separating them. Germline CDR1 is LNHDA and CDR2 is SQIVND (reference sequence).

The chain uses TRBV30 and TRBJ1-1; possible D gene TRBD1, 6 bases. V gave up 4 bases and J gave up 0 bases, with 12 bases separating them. The CDR3 is made up of 14 amino acids. Germline V gene lookup returns CDR1 GTSNPN and CDR2 SVGIG (reference sequence). CDR3 protein: CAWIEGGLNTEAFF. In DNA, the CDR3 is TGTGCCTGGATCGAGGGGGGGCTGAACACTGAAGCTTTCTTT.

This clonotype was picked up a small number of times. CDR3 amino acids: CASSPPARSEQYF. CDR3 sequence (DNA): TGTGCCAGCTCACCACCCGCGAGGAGCGAGCAGTACTTC. The genes are TRBV18 and TRBJ2-7; D is unclear. The CDR3 covers 13 residues. CDR1 is KGHSH, CDR2 LQKENI, per germline. The V end was cut by 0 bases, the J end by 6 bases, with 9 bases between.